The text below deals with one T cell receptor beta chain. The RNA, about 0.5 to 1 ug, was put through reverse transcription using random hexamers. Amplification of TCR beta CDR3 across 54 Vbeta and 13 Jbeta was performed with immunoSEQ multiplex PCR. TCRdb itself ran the immunoSEQ multiplex PCR reads through MiXCR, one entry per CDR3 protein. The data hold more than 150,000 distinct CDR3 sequences, with approximately 95% observed a single time. The diagnostic criteria were recently defined, and patients with Susac syndrome met them for definite or probable disease. This record belongs to a study of CD8 T cells in Susac syndrome. The V gene's germline CDR1 is KGHSH and CDR2 LQKENI. The V end was cut by 4 bases, the J end by 5 bases, with 12 bases between. The CDR3 has 14 amino acids.

The sequence derives from a human donor with Susac syndrome. Sequences were obtained from CD4+ T cells from PBMCs. This chain connects TRBV18 to TRBJ1-5; possible D gene TRBD1, 5 bases. Here the CDR3 DNA reads TGTGCCAGCTCACAGGGGCGCGGTGATCAGCCCCAGCATTTT. Its protein product is CASSQGRGDQPQHF.